The sequence of this T cell receptor (beta chain) was determined in a study of blood T cells in healthy people across ages. The authors ran a second PCR of about 7 to 12 cycles using a sample-barcoded 5' primer and a J-beta primer mix. Each CDR3 protein gets one entry after TCRdb re-called the 5' RACE reads with MiXCR. The sample carries about 1,800,000 distinct CDR3 sequences, roughly 28% recorded once. V gave up 8 bases and J gave up 6 bases, with 10 bases separating them. Germline lookup yields CDR1 KGHDR and CDR2 SFDVKD. The CDR3 contains 12 residues. The TCR sequence derives from a woman in her 30s in good health. This chain connects TRBV24-1 to TRBJ2-1; D is unclear. The sample consisted of blood. CDR3 region: CATNQRFNEQFF. The CDR3 DNA reads as TGTGCCACCAATCAACGGTTCAATGAGCAGTTCTTC.